This TCR beta chain was obtained from a study of OX40 agonist ivuxolimab in advanced cancers. Study at large: Partial responses were achieved by three patients: one hepatocellular carcinoma, two cutaneous melanoma. Findings and caveats of the study: Among the nonresponders, some also had low normalized T-cell clonal expansion.

Details on this clone: What it binds is unknown.

It was autoimmune disease history or systemic immunosuppression that excluded patients. Blood sampling took place at baseline, cycle 4 day 1, and cycle 7 day 1. Germline CDR1 and CDR2: LGHNA and YSLEER. V shed 0 bases, J shed 4 bases, and the junction held 4 bases outside the gene matches. The CDR3 covers 15 residues. Assay used: immunoSEQ multiplex PCR; TCRdb lists only in-frame clones, some missing. Of about 58,000 clones listed, less than 90% are singletons. V and J are TRBV4-3 and TRBJ1-1; 8 bases line up with TRBD1. This receptor was obtained from an adult with an advanced solid tumor such as melanoma, head and neck, liver or kidney cancer. Sequenced here: CD4+ or CD8+ T cells sorted from blood, sampled in a trial of the OX40 agonist ivuxolimab. The DNA for the CDR3 is TGCGCCAGCAGCCAAGAGGGAACAGGGGGCACTGAAGCTTTCTTT. This encodes CASSQEGTGGTEAFF.